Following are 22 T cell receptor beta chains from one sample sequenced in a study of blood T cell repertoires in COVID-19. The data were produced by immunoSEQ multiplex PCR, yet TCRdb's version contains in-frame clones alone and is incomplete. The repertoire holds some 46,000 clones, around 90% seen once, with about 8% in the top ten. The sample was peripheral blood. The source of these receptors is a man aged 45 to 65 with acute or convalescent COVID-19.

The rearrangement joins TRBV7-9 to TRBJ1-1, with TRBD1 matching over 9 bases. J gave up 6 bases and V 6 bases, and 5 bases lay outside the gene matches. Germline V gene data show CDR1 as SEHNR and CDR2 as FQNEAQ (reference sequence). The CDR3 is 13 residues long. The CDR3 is CASSTDRGSEAFF. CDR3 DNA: TGTGCCAGCAGTACAGACAGGGGGTCTGAAGCTTTCTTT.

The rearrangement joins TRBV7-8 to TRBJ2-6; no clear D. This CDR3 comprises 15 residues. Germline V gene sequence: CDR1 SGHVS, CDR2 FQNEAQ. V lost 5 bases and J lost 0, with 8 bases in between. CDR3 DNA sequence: TGTGCCAGCAGCATAGGTCACTCTGGGGCCAACGTCCTGACTTTC. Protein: CASSIGHSGANVLTF.

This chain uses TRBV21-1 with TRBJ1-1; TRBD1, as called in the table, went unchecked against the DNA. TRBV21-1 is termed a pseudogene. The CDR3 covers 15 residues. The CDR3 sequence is CASTKKGSRVTEAFF. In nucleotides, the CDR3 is TGTGCCAGCACCAAAAAGGGCAGCAGGGTCACTGAAGCTTTCTTT.

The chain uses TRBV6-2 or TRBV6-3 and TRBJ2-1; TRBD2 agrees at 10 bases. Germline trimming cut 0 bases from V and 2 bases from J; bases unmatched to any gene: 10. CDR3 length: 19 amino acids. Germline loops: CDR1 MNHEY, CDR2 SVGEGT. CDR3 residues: CASSYSPSLAGEPYNEQFF. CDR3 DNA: TGTGCCAGCAGTTACTCACCCAGTCTAGCGGGGGAGCCCTACAATGAGCAGTTCTTC.

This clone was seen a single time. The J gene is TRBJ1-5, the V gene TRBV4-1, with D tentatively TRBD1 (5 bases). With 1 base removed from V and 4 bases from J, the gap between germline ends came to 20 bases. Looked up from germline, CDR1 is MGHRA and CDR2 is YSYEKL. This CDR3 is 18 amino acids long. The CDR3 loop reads CASSQGPTEQGANQPQHF. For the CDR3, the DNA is TGCGCCAGCAGCCAAGGGCCTACGGAGCAGGGTGCGAATCAGCCCCAGCATTTT.

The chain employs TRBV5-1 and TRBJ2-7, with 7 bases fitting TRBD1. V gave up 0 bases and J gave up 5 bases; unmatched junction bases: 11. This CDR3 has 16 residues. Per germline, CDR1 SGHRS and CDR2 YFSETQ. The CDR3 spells CASSLAGQAIGHEQYF. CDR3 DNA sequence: TGCGCCAGCAGCTTGGCCGGACAGGCAATAGGACACGAGCAGTACTTC.

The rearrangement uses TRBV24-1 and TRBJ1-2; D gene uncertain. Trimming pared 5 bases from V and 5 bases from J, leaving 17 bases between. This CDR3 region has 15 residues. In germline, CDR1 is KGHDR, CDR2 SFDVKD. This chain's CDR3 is CATSGQADQTYGYTF. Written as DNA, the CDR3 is TGTGCCACCAGTGGTCAGGCAGATCAGACGTATGGCTACACCTTC.

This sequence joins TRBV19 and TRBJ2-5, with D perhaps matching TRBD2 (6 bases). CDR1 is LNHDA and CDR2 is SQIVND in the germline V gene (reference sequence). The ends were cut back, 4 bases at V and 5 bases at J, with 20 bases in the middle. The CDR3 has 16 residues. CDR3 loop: CASSRAPSAGGETQYF. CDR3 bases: TGTGCCAGTAGTAGGGCCCCTAGCGCCGGCGGGGAGACCCAGTACTTC.

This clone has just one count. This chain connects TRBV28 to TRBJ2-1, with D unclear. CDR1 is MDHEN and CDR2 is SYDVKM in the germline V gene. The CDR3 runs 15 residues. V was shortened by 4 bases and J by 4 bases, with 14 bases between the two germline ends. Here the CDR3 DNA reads TGTGCCAGCAGTTCAAATACTAAGGTGTACAATGAGCAGTTCTTC. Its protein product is CASSSNTKVYNEQFF.

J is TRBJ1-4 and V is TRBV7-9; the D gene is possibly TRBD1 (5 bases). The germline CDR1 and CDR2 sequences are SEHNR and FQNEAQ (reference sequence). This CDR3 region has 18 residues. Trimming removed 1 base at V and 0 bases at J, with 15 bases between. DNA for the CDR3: TGTGCCAGCAGCTTAGACTATGGGACTCTTCCAACTAATGAAAAACTGTTTTTT. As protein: CASSLDYGTLPTNEKLFF.

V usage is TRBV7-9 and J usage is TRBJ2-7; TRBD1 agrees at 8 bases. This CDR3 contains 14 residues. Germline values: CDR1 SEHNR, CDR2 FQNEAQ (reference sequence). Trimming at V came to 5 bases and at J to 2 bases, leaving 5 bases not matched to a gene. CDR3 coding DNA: TGTGCCAGCAGCCCGGACAGGGAACCCTACGAGCAGTACTTC. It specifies CASSPDREPYEQYF.

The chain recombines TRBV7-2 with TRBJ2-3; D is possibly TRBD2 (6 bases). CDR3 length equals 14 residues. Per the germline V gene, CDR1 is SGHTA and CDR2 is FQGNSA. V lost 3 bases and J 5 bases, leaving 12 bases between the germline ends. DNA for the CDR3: TGTGCCAGCAGCTTCGCACGCGGGGAAGATACGCAGTATTTT. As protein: CASSFARGEDTQYF.

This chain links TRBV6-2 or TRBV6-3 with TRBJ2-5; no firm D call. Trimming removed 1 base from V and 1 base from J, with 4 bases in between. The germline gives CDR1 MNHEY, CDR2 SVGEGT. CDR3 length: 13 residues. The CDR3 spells CASSYYTQETQYF. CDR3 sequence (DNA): TGTGCCAGCAGTTACTACACCCAAGAGACCCAGTACTTC.

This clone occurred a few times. The CDR3 region has the DNA TGCGCCAGCAGCCCGAGCCTAGCGGGAGGTCTAAGGAATGAGCAGTTCTTC. Translating it yields CASSPSLAGGLRNEQFF. The gene calls are TRBV5-1 and TRBJ2-1; 11 bases map to TRBD2. The V and J ends lost 4 bases and 7 bases, in that order; junction bases with no gene match: 13. The CDR3 contains 17 residues. The germline V gene has CDR1 SGHRS and CDR2 YFSETQ. The variable domain in full, with the rest retrieved from reference TRBV5-1 and TRBJ2-1, is KAGVTQTPRYLIKTRGQQVTLSCSPISGHRSVSWYQQTPGQGLQFLFEYFSETQRNKGNFPGRFSGRQFSNSRSEMNVSTLELGDSALYLCASSPSLAGGLRNEQFFGPGTRLTVL.

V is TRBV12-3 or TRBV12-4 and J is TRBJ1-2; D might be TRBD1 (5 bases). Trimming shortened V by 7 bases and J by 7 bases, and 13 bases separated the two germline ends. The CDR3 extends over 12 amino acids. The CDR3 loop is CASTSGRSGYTF. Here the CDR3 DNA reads TGTGCCAGCACGTCAGGGCGGAGTGGCTACACCTTC.

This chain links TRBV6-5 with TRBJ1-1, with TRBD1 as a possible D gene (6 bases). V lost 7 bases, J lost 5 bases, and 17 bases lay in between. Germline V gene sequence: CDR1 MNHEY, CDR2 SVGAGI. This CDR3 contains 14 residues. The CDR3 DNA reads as TGTGCCAGCACAGCAGGGGAGAGTGGGACTGAAGCTTTCTTT. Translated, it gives CASTAGESGTEAFF.

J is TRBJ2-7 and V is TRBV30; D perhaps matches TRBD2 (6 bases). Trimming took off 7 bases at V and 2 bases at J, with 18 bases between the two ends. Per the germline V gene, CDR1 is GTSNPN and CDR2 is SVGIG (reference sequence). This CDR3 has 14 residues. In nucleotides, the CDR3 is TGTGCCTTAGGAGGGGCAGGCCTTCCCTACGAGCAGTACTTC. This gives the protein CALGGAGLPYEQYF.

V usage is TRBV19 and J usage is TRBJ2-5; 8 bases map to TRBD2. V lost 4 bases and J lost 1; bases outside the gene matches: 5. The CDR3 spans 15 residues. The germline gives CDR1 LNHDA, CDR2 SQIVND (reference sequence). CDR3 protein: CASSTSGSLQETQYF. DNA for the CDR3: TGTGCCAGTAGTACCAGCGGGAGTCTCCAAGAGACCCAGTACTTC. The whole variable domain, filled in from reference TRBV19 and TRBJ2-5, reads DGGITQSPKYLFRKEGQNVTLSCEQNLNHDAMYWYRQDPGQGLRLIYYSQIVNDFQKGDIAEGYSVSREKKESFPLTVTSAQKNPTAFYLCASSTSGSLQETQYFGPGTRLLVL.

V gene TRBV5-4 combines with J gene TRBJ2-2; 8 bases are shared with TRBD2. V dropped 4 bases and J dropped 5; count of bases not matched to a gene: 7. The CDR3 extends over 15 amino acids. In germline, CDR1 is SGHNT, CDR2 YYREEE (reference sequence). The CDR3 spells CASSIGLAVTGELFF. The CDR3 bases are TGTGCCAGCAGCATAGGACTAGCCGTTACCGGGGAGCTGTTTTTT.

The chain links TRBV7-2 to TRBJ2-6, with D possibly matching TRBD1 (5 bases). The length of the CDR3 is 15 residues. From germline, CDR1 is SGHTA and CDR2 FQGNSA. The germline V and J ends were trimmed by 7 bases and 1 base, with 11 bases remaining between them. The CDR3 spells CASTPTVSGANVLTF. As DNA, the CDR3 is TGTGCCAGCACTCCGACAGTATCTGGGGCCAACGTCCTGACTTTC.

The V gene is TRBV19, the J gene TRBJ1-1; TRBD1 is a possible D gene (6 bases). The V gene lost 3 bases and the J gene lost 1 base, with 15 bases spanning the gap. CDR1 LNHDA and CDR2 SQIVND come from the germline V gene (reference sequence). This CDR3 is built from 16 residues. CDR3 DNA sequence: TGTGCCAGTAGTATTATGGCAGGGGTATCGAACACTGAAGCTTTCTTT. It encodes CASSIMAGVSNTEAFF.

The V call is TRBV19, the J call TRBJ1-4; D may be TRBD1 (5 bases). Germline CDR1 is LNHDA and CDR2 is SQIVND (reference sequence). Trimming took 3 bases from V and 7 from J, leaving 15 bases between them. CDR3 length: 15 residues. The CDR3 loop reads CASSISRRVPEKLFF. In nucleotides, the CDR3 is TGTGCCAGTAGTATTAGTCGCAGGGTTCCTGAAAAACTGTTTTTT.